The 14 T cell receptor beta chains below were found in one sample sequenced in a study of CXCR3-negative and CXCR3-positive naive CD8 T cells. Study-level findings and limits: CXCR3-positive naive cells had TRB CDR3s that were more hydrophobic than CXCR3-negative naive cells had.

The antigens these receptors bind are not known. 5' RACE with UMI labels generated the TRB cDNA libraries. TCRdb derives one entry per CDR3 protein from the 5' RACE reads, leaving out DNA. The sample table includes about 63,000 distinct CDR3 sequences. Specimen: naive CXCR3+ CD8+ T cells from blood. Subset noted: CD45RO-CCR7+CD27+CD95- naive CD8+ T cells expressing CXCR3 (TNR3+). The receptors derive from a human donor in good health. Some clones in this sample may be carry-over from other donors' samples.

CDR3 in amino acids: CSVEENSREQFF. The chain is built from TRBV29-1 and TRBJ2-1. The CDR3 consists of 12 residues. CDR1 and CDR2 from the germline V gene are SQVTM and ANQGSEA.

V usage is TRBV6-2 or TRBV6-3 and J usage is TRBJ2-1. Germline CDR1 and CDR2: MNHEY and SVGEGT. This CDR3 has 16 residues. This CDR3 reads CASRLGTEISYNEQFF.

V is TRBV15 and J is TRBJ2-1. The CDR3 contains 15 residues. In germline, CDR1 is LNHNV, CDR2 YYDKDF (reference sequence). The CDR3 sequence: CATRETSSSYNEQFF.

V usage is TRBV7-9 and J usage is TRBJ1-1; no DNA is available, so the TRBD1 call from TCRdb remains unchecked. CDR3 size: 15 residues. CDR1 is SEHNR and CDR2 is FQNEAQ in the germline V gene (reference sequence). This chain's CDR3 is CASSLVVEGAGEAFF.

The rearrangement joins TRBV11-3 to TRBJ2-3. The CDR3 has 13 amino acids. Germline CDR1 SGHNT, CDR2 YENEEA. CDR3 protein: CASSLDPGDTQYF.

CDR3 loop: CSVCIRGLGTEAFF. The V call is TRBV29-1, the J call TRBJ1-1; the D gene TCRdb calls, TRBD1, cannot be checked with no DNA. Germline values: CDR1 SQVTM, CDR2 ANQGSEA. The CDR3 spans 14 residues.

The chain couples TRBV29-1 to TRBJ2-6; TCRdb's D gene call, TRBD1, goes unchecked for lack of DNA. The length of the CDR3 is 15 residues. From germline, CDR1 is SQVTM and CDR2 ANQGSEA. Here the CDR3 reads CSVLTGKTGANVLTF. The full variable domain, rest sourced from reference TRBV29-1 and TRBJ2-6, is SAVISQKPSRDICQRGTSLTIQCQVDSQVTMMFWYRQQPGQSLTLIATANQGSEATYESGFVIDKFPISRPNLTFSTLTVSNMSPEDSSIYLCSVLTGKTGANVLTFGAGSRLTVL.

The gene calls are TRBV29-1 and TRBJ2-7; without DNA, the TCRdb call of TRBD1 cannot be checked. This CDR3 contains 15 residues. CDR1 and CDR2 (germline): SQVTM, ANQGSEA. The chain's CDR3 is CSVVLSDRVAYEQYF.

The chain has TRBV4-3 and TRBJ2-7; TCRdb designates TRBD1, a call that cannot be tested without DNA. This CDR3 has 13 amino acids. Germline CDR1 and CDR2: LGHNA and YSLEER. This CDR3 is CASSQDSGDEQYF.

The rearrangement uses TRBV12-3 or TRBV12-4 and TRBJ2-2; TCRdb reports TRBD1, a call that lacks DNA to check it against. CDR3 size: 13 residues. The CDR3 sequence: CASGQGGTGELFF.

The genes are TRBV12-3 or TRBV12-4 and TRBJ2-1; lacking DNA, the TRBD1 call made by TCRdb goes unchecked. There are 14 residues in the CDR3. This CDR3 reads CASNTNGAVDEQFF.

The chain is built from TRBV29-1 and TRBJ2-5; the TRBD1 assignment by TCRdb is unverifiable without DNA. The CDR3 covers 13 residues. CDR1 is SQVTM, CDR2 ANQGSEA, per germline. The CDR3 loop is CSADRGIQETQYF.

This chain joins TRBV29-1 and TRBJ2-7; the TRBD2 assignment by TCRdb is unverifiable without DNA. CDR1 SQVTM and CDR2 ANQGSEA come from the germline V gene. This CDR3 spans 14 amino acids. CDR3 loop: CSVETSGTTYEQYF.

CDR3: CASSKTVQETQYF. This chain connects TRBV21-1 to TRBJ2-5; TCRdb outputs TRBD1, but without DNA this stays unchecked. TRBV21-1 is labeled a pseudogene. This CDR3 has 13 residues.